The clone carrying this T cell receptor (beta chain) was found once. Its cognate antigen is unknown. The source of the sample is a study of T cell responses to AZD1222 COVID-19 vaccine. Study summary: Analyses pooled second doses at about 4 or about 12 weeks.

Only in-frame clones appear in the TCRdb table, and some are missing; sequencing was by immunoSEQ multiplex PCR. The sample gives roughly 45,000 clones, over 65% of which show up once; under 7.5% is in the top ten. Study results and limitations: The sample set comprised mostly white British donors with more females, and clonal diversity was possibly underestimated. Of the AZD1222 recipients, only five or six were seropositive at baseline.

The source is an adult in good health. Sequenced material: peripheral blood, taken on day 0 of AZD1222 vaccination.

DNA for the CDR3: TGTGCCAGTAGTATAGGTAGCCTAGCGGGCGTGCCGGCGGAGCAGTTCTTC. Encoded protein: CASSIGSLAGVPAEQFF. The V gene is TRBV19, the J gene TRBJ2-1; TRBD2 aligns across 8 bases. V dropped 1 base and J dropped 10; count of bases not matched to a gene: 15. Germline V gives CDR1 LNHDA, CDR2 SQIVND (reference sequence). CDR3 size: 17 residues.